This T cell receptor (beta chain) is from a study of CD8+CD57+ T cells in acquired aplastic anemia. Study-wide background: Sorted cells (CD4+ and CD8+) yielded DNA amounts that averaged 3.2 ug.

This CDR3 is 17 amino acids long. Germline V gene data show CDR1 as SGHTS and CDR2 as YDEGEE. The template used for profiling TCR beta VDJ and CDR3 was genomic DNA. TCRdb reanalysed the reads using MiXCR and keeps one entry per CDR3 protein. The data show under 250,000 distinct CDR3 sequences, 45% to 50% seen once. Only patients with CD8+CD57+ cell expansion on flow cytometry were chosen for sequencing. In the case of this clonotype: The junction differs from germline at one of its ends, possibly a read error.

The material sequenced was sorted CD4+, CD8+, or CD8+CD57+ T cells (not recorded which) from PBMCs. The TCR sequence derives from a human donor with aplastic anemia. The chain uses TRBV5-8 and TRBJ1-6, with 9 bases lining up with TRBD1. The CDR3 is CASSLQEGQGLLSPHHF. CDR3 in DNA: TGTGCCAGCAGCCTTCAGGAGGGACAGGGCCTATTATCACCCCACCACTTT.